This T cell receptor (beta chain) was observed in a study of blood T cells in healthy people across ages. For the study at large: Capture via template switching afforded approximately one barcoded beta molecule per two T cells. Study findings and constraints: Diversity of TCR beta per million T cells declined in a roughly linear way with age.

Notes on this clonotype: The antigen remains undetermined.

Combining a sample-barcoded 5' primer with a J-beta primer mix, a second PCR ran for 7 to 11 cycles. Via MiXCR, TCRdb re-called the 5' RACE reads, giving one row per CDR3 protein. The sample yields 780,000 or so distinct CDR3 sequences, approximately 25% seen once. V shed 7 bases and J 4 bases; nucleotides not matched to a gene: 19. The CDR3 sequence is 17 residues long. Germline loops: CDR1 SQVTM, CDR2 ANQGSEA. This sample also belongs to another study, concerning T cells of mothers and their children.

Input material: blood. The sequence was collected from a boy between 5 and 17 years old in good health. The V gene is TRBV29-1, the J gene TRBJ2-3, with 8 bases identical to TRBD1. CDR3 DNA sequence: TGCAGCGCTCTTGGGACAGGCGGGGTTGGAGGTGCAGATACGCAGTATTTT. It translates to CSALGTGGVGGADTQYF.